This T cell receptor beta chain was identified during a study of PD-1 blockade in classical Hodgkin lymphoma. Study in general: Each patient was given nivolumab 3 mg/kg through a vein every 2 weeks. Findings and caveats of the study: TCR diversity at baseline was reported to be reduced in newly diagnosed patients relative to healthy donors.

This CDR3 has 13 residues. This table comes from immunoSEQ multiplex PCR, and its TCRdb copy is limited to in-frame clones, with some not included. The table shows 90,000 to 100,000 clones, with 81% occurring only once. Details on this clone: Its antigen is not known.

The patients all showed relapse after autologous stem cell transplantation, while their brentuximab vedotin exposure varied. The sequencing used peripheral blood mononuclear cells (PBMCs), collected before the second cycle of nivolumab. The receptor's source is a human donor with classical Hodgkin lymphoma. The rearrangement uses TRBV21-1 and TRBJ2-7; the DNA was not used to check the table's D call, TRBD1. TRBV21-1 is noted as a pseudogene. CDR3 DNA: TGTGCCAGCAGCAGAGGACAGGGTGCCGAGCAGTACTTC. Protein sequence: CASSRGQGAEQYF.